The rows below give T cell receptor beta chains drawn from one sample of a study of blood T cell repertoires in COVID-19. Assay: immunoSEQ multiplex PCR; the TCRdb copy retains only in-frame clones and omits some. This table has fewer than 95,000 clones, around 80% appearing once. Material for sequencing was peripheral blood. Receptors originate from a human donor in a cohort sampled during active COVID-19. Each CDR3 is given with its conserved first and last residue. The D gene is left open where the match is weak. Some rows have no size entry. The others give once, few or many, or a class for an expanded clone.

J gene,clone size,V gene,D gene,CDR3 DNA,CDR3 protein
TRBJ1-4,NA,TRBV7-9,NA,TGTGCCAGCAGCCCTAGGGGGGGGCCGTCGACTAATGAAAAACTGTTTTTT,CASSPRGGPSTNEKLFF
TRBJ2-5,NA,TRBV5-1,NA,TGCGCCAGCAGCTTGGGCCTAACCCAGGGGGGAGTTGGAGAGACCCAGTACTTC,CASSLGLTQGGVGETQYF
TRBJ1-6,NA,TRBV5-1,NA,TGCGCCAGCAGCTACTCAGTTCGGGGAGTCAATTCACCCCTCCACTTT,CASSYSVRGVNSPLHF
TRBJ2-3,once,TRBV6-2/TRBV6-3,NA,TGTGCCAGCACCCCGCGCGGGATGTCCTCTCCCGATACGCAGTATTTT,CASTPRGMSSPDTQYF
TRBJ2-1,NA,TRBV5-1,NA,TGCGCCAGCAGCCCGCGAGCCCCCGGGGGTCCCAATGAGCAGTTCTTC,CASSPRAPGGPNEQFF
TRBJ1-4,NA,TRBV6-5,TRBD1,TGTGCCAGCAGTTCTACAACGACAGGGGCTAATGAAAAACTGTTTTTT,CASSSTTTGANEKLFF
TRBJ2-3,NA,TRBV5-4,NA,TGTGCCAGCAGCTTTAGGTACGGAGGCACAGATACGCAGTATTTT,CASSFRYGGTDTQYF
TRBJ1-5,few,TRBV18,TRBD1,TGTGCCAGCTCACCACCCGACAGGGAATTTGAGCCCCAGCATTTT,CASSPPDREFEPQHF
TRBJ1-1,NA,TRBV5-1,NA,TGCGCCAGCAGGACAGACCCGAACACTGAAGCTTTCTTT,CASRTDPNTEAFF
TRBJ1-6,NA,TRBV2,TRBD1,TGTGCCAGCAGTGGGGACAGTAATTCACCCCTCCACTTT,CASSGDSNSPLHF
TRBJ2-3,NA,TRBV25-1,NA,TGTGCCAGCAGTGACCCGCGGGGGCCCGCAGCTACGCAGTATTTT,CASSDPRGPAATQYF
TRBJ2-7,NA,TRBV10-1,TRBD1,TGCGCCAGCAGGGGACAGGGGAGGTACGAGCAGTACTTC,CASRGQGRYEQYF
TRBJ2-3,NA,TRBV25-1,NA,TGTGCCAGCAGCCGGGGTGATACGCAGTATTTT,CASSRGDTQYF
TRBJ1-2,NA,TRBV28,NA,TGTGCCAGCAGTTCCAACAACAAACGAATTACAGGGGGCTACACCTTC,CASSSNNKRITGGYTF
TRBJ2-2,NA,TRBV7-2,TRBD1,TGTGCCAGCAGACTCCAGGGTTCTCCCCAGGGGGCCGGGGAGCTGTTTTTT,CASRLQGSPQGAGELFF
TRBJ1-2,NA,TRBV11-2,NA,TGTGCCAGCAGCTTAGGGAGCGGCTACACCTTC,CASSLGSGYTF
TRBJ2-1,NA,TRBV5-3,NA,TGTGCCAGAAGCTTGTGGCTAGCATTGTACAATGAGCAGTTCTTC,CARSLWLALYNEQFF
TRBJ1-4,NA,TRBV29-1,NA,TGCAGCGTTGCAAGGGGAAATAATGAAAAACTGTTTTTT,CSVARGNNEKLFF
TRBJ2-3,NA,TRBV4-1,NA,TGCGCCAGCAGCCAGGATGAGGGCCGTAGCACAGATACGCAGTATTTT,CASSQDEGRSTDTQYF